This T cell receptor (beta chain) was observed in a study of early T cells in non-severe SARS-CoV-2 infection. Study background: Investigators sequenced bulk RNA drawn from unsorted whole blood, and chains remained unpaired. Study-level results: Reliance on VDJdb matching favored anti-spike CD8 responses; private and CD4 specificities were missed.

The CDR3 sequence is 12 residues long. CDR1 is SQVTM and CDR2 is ANQGSEA in the germline V gene. Trimming at V came to 7 bases and at J to 7 bases, leaving 7 bases not matched to a gene. Each single cDNA molecule received a unique molecular identifier. TCRdb itself ran the 5' RACE reads through MiXCR, one entry per CDR3 protein. The sample carries tens of thousands of distinct CDR3 sequences, more than 9% recorded once. A note on this clonotype: Antigen unknown.

This sequence joins TRBV29-1 and TRBJ1-5, with TRBD1 identical over 7 bases. The sequencing sample was made of whole blood. This receptor was taken from an adult who was a healthcare worker with PCR-confirmed SARS-CoV-2 infection or an uninfected control (not recorded which). The CDR3 DNA sequence: TGCAGCGCTCAGACAGGGCTCCAGCCCCAGCATTTT. This sequence encodes CSAQTGLQPQHF. The entire variable domain, with the rest obtained from reference TRBV29-1 and TRBJ1-5, is as follows: SAVISQKPSRDICQRGTSLTIQCQVDSQVTMMFWYRQQPGQSLTLIATANQGSEATYESGFVIDKFPISRPNLTFSTLTVSNMSPEDSSIYLCSAQTGLQPQHFGDGTRLSIL.